The clone carrying this T cell receptor beta chain was detected a few times. Its target is not known. The germline gene is not matched at one end of the junction; a read error may be the cause. The data belong to a study of T cells after yellow fever vaccination. Study outcomes and limitations: Researchers noted that a small share of clonotypes showed up in both CD4 and CD8 compartments.

The CDR3 length is 16 residues. A universal primer site and UMIs were added as TCR cDNA was made by 5'RACE template switching. Each CDR3 protein gets one entry after TCRdb re-called the 5' RACE reads with MiXCR. This sample has approximately 260,000 distinct CDR3 sequences, with about an eighth found just once. The V call is TRBV12-3 or TRBV12-4, the J call TRBJ2-2; the D is unclear. The TCR originated in a young man who received the YFV17D yellow fever vaccine. Sequenced here: CD4+ T cells sorted from PBMCs, sampled 45 days after the yellow fever booster vaccination. CDR3 loop: CASSFTAASNTGELFF. The CDR3 DNA reads TGTGCCAGTAGTTTCACGGCGGCATCGAACACCGGGGAGCTGTTTTTT.